A single sample is the source of the 8 T cell receptor beta chains below, sequenced in a study of T cell changes during pregnancy in multiple sclerosis. The data were produced by immunoSEQ multiplex PCR, yet TCRdb's version contains in-frame clones alone and is incomplete. The table lists around 52,000 clones, 92% of them singletons. Here the sequenced sample was CD4+ T cells from peripheral blood mononuclear cells, taken after pregnancy. The origin of the receptors is a female donor in good health, enrolled as a control in a pregnancy study.

The chain has TRBV15 and TRBJ1-4; the D gene is possibly TRBD1 (6 bases). The CDR3 length is 16 residues. Germline values: CDR1 LNHNV, CDR2 YYDKDF (reference sequence). V shed 8 bases and J shed 7 bases, with 23 bases lying between them. The CDR3 bases are TGTGCCACCGAAACAGGGAAAAACACTATGGGTGAAAAACTGTTTTTT. Residues: CATETGKNTMGEKLFF.

V is TRBV7-2 and J is TRBJ2-5; TRBD2 matches 12 bases. J lost 1 base, V lost 5 bases, and 5 bases had no gene match. Germline V lookup: CDR1 SGHTA, CDR2 FQGNSA. This CDR3 has 16 amino acids. The CDR3 loop is CASSRKTSGGQETQYF. The CDR3 region has the DNA TGTGCCAGCAGCCGCAAGACTAGCGGGGGCCAAGAGACCCAGTACTTC.

The V call is TRBV18, the J call TRBJ1-2; 7 positions agree with TRBD1. This CDR3 comprises 14 residues. J gave up 7 bases and V 3 bases, and 8 bases lay outside the gene matches. Germline V CDR1 and CDR2: KGHSH, LQKENI. The chain's CDR3 is CASSPSGRDSGYTF. CDR3 in DNA: TGTGCCAGCTCACCGTCCGGCAGGGACAGTGGCTACACCTTC.

The chain combines TRBV4-1 with TRBJ2-5; the D gene is possibly TRBD1 (6 bases). V lost 6 bases, J lost 2 bases, and 22 bases lay in between. Germline CDR1 MGHRA, CDR2 YSYEKL. This CDR3 comprises 17 residues. The CDR3 reads CASRHTTRRQEQETQYF. The DNA of the CDR3 is TGCGCCAGCAGGCACACTACCCGACGACAGGAACAAGAGACCCAGTACTTC.

The V gene is TRBV11-2, the J gene TRBJ1-4; TRBD1 might be the D (5 bases). CDR1 and CDR2 (germline): SGHAT, FQNNGV. This CDR3 has 13 residues. The V gene lost 5 bases and the J gene lost 8 bases, with 12 bases spanning the gap. CDR3 region: CASSPQGTEKLFF. The DNA of the CDR3 is TGTGCCAGCAGCCCCCAGGGAACCGAAAAACTGTTTTTT.

The chain uses TRBV11-2 and TRBJ2-2; tentative D call: TRBD2 (6 bases). V dropped 6 bases and J dropped 6 bases, with 11 bases sitting between them. The CDR3 totals 13 residues. Germline V gives CDR1 SGHAT, CDR2 FQNNGV. This CDR3 reads CASRFTGAGELFF. CDR3 DNA: TGTGCCAGCAGATTCACGGGGGCCGGGGAGCTGTTTTTT.

This sequence joins TRBV7-9 and TRBJ1-1; the D gene is possibly TRBD1 (5 bases). Trimming shortened V by 5 bases and J by 0 bases, and 10 bases separated the two germline ends. The length of the CDR3 is 14 residues. Germline assignment: CDR1 SEHNR and CDR2 FQNEAQ (reference sequence). In nucleotides, the CDR3 is TGTGCCAGCAGCCGCGGGACGGTGAACACTGAAGCTTTCTTT. Amino acids: CASSRGTVNTEAFF.

V is TRBV7-9 and J is TRBJ2-1, with D possibly being TRBD2 (6 bases). The CDR3 consists of 18 residues. Per germline, CDR1 SEHNR and CDR2 FQNEAQ (reference sequence). V lost 5 bases, J lost 8 bases, and 28 bases lay in between. CDR3 DNA: TGTGCCAGCAGCCCACGTGATCCCCCAGCGGGTGGACCCCATGAGCAGTTCTTC. As protein: CASSPRDPPAGGPHEQFF.